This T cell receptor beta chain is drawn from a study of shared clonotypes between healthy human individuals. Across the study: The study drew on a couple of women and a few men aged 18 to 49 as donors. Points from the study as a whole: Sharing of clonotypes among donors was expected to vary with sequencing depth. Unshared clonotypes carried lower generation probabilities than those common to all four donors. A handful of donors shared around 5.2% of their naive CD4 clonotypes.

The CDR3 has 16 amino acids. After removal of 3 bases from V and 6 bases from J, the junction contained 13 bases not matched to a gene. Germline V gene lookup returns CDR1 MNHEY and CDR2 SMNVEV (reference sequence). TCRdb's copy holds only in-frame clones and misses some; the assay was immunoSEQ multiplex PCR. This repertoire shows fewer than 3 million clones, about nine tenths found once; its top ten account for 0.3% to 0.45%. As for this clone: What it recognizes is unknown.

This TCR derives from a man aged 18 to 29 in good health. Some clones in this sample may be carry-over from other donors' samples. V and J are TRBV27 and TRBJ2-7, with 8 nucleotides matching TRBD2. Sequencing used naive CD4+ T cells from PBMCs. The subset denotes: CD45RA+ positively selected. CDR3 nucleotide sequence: TGTGCCAGCAGTTTCCACCCGGGAGGGACGATTAGCGAGCAGTACTTC. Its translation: CASSFHPGGTISEQYF.